There are many counts of the clone carrying this T cell receptor (beta chain). Its antigen is unidentified. The germline V gene encodes CDR1 DFQATT and CDR2 SNEGSKA (reference sequence). This CDR3 is built from 14 residues. Between the trimmed V and J ends, which lost 0 bases and 2 bases, there was a span of 11 bases. Authors of the study amplified TCR beta CDR3 regions from RNA transcripts. Using the HTBI primer set, a first-round RT-PCR was run on the TCR CDR3. TCRdb passed the multiplex PCR reads through MiXCR, listing each CDR3 protein once. The table records approximately 690,000 distinct CDR3 sequences, about 14% of them present only once. These data come from a study of T cells in Graves' hyperthyroidism and ophthalmopathy. Study outcomes and limitations: Ophthalmopathy was model-predicted a median around 6.1 months pre-onset.

The material sequenced was blood. The chain joins TRBV20-1 to TRBJ2-7; D is perhaps TRBD1 (6 bases). The TCR originated in a woman aged 50 to 60 with Graves' ophthalmopathy. The chain's CDR3 is CSARDRGLTYEQYF. In DNA form, the CDR3 reads TGCAGTGCTAGAGATAGGGGGTTAACCTACGAGCAGTACTTC.